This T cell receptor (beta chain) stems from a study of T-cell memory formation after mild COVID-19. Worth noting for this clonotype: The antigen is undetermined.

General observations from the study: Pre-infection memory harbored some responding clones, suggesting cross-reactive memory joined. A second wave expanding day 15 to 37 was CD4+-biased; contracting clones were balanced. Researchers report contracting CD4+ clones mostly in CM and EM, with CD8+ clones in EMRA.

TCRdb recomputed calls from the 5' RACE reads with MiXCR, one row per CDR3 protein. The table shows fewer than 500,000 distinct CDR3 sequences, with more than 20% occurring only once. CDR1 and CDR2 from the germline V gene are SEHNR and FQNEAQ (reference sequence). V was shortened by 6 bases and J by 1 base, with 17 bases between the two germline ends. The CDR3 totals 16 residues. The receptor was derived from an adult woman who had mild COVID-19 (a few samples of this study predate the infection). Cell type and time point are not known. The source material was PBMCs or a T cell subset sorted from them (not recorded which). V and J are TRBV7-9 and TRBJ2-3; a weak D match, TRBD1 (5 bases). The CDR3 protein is CASRGFDSVRTDTQYF. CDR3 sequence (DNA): TGTGCCAGCAGGGGATTTGACAGCGTTCGCACAGATACGCAGTATTTT.